This entry lists 21 T cell receptor beta chains sequenced from one sample in a study of regulatory T cells in long-lasting Graves disease. Investigators prepared the TCR beta libraries by applying iRepertoire HTBI primers and Arm-PCR of CDR3 regions. TCRdb passed the multiplex PCR reads through MiXCR, listing each CDR3 protein once. The sample holds 350,000 to 500,000 distinct CDR3 sequences; under 25% are singletons and the top ten take roughly an eighth. Time point: persistent/refractory GD, antithyroid drugs over 5 years with positive TRAb. From RNA extracted from PBMCs, the TCR library was made. The material was peripheral blood mononuclear cells (PBMCs), obtained when the disease was refractory, from a patient treated with antithyroid drugs. Receptor source: a female donor with Graves disease.

This clonotype was detected only a few times. The chain carries TRBV20-1 and TRBJ1-4, with 7 bases fitting TRBD1. After removal of 3 bases from V and 0 bases from J, the junction contained 1 base not matched to a gene. Per germline, CDR1 DFQATT and CDR2 SNEGSKA (reference sequence). The CDR3 loop spans 14 amino acids. CDR3 residues: CSARGQTTNEKLFF. The CDR3 region has the DNA TGCAGTGCTAGGGGACAGACAACTAATGAAAAACTGTTTTTT.

The rearrangement joins TRBV6-2 or TRBV6-3 to TRBJ1-1; 10 nucleotides match TRBD1. The CDR3 length is 15 residues. Germline CDR1 is MNHEY and CDR2 is SVGEGT. The V gene end was trimmed by 0 bases and the J gene end by 7 bases; junction bases not matched to a gene: 5. The CDR3 DNA is TGTGCCAGCAGTTACTCAAGGACAGGGGGTAATGAAGCTTTCTTT. As protein: CASSYSRTGGNEAFF.

In the case of this clonotype: A much larger clonotype is one base distant, so this may be a read error. The V and J genes are TRBV7-8 and TRBJ2-5; possible D gene TRBD2, 5 bases. V was pared by 2 bases and J by 5 bases, with 15 bases between. This CDR3 spans 15 amino acids. Germline-derived CDR1 and CDR2 are SGHVS and FQNEAQ. In DNA, the CDR3 is TGTGCCAGCAGCTTATCGACTAACCGACATGAGACCCAGTACTTC. It codes for CASSLSTNRHETQYF.

This clonotype has a handful of counts. The chain has TRBV6-2 or TRBV6-3 and TRBJ2-7; 7 bases are a match to TRBD2. The ends lost 8 bases at V and 4 bases at J; junction bases unmatched: 17. The CDR3 length is 16 residues. Germline V gene sequence: CDR1 MNHEY, CDR2 SVGEGT. In DNA form, the CDR3 reads TGTGCCAGCCAACCGGGACTATTTCTCTCCAGGTACGAGCAGTACTTC. Protein sequence: CASQPGLFLSRYEQYF.

This clonotype was picked up many times. This chain joins TRBV12-3 or TRBV12-4 and TRBJ1-2; D remains unclear. The V end lost 3 bases, the J end lost 6 bases, and 17 bases lay between the germline ends. The CDR3 is 15 amino acids. The CDR3 is CASSFSGRRVHGYTF. CDR3 nucleotides: TGTGCCAGCAGTTTCAGCGGCAGGCGGGTCCATGGCTACACCTTC.

This clonotype was recorded at least ten times. The genes are TRBV6-1 and TRBJ2-7; D remains unclear. The germline gives CDR1 MNHNS, CDR2 SASEGT. Trimming cost V 7 bases and J 3 bases, with 19 bases left between them. The CDR3 is made up of 15 amino acids. As DNA, the CDR3 is TGTGCCAGCAAGAAGGCTGCTCAAGAAATCTACGAGCAGTACTTC. It encodes CASKKAAQEIYEQYF.

This clonotype was observed many times. V and J are TRBV2 and TRBJ1-4; a possible D gene is TRBD1 (5 bases). Germline V lookup: CDR1 SNHLY, CDR2 FYNNEI. The V end was cut by 6 bases, the J end by 8 bases, with 16 bases between. This CDR3 contains 14 residues. CDR3 residues: CASSLFREREKLFF. DNA of the CDR3: TGTGCCAGCAGCCTCTTCAGGGAAAGAGAAAAACTGTTTTTT.

Remarks on this clonotype: An end of the junction does not agree with germline; a read error may underlie this. The chain joins TRBV12-3 or TRBV12-4 to TRBJ2-2, with a tentative D call TRBD2 (6 bases). There are 16 residues in the CDR3. This CDR3 is CASSILRDGHTGGLFF. Written as DNA, the CDR3 is TGTGCCAGCAGTATCCTCCGGGACGGTCACACCGGGGGGCTGTTTTTT.

Of note for this clonotype: Since a much larger clone is just one base distant, this may be a read error. The J gene is TRBJ2-5, the V gene TRBV6-2 or TRBV6-3, with TRBD1 matching 8 bases. The CDR3 has 18 amino acids. The germline V gene has CDR1 MNHEY and CDR2 SVGEGT. The CDR3 sequence is CASSYSVPGQGIAETQHF. CDR3 in DNA: TGTGCCAGCAGTTACTCTGTACCTGGACAGGGCATTGCAGAGACCCAGCACTTC.

The chain carries TRBV27 and TRBJ1-1; TRBD1 aligns across 11 bases. The V gene end was trimmed by 4 bases and the J gene end by 0 bases; junction bases not matched to a gene: 4. This CDR3 contains 16 residues. The germline V gene has CDR1 MNHEY and CDR2 SMNVEV (reference sequence). The CDR3 is CASSSLGQGVNTEAFF. The CDR3 DNA follows: TGTGCCAGCAGTTCGTTGGGACAGGGGGTGAACACTGAAGCTTTCTTT.

CDR3 amino acids: CASSGGSSGNTIYF. The CDR3 DNA is TGTGCCAGCAGCGGGGGGAGCTCTGGAAACACCATATATTTT. The J gene is TRBJ1-3, the V gene TRBV7-6; D might be TRBD1 (5 bases). Germline V gene lookup returns CDR1 SGHVS and CDR2 FNYEAQ. Trimming took off 5 bases at V and 0 bases at J, with 8 bases between the two ends. The CDR3 extends over 14 amino acids.

In this sample, this clonotype turned up a few times. CDR3 residues: CASSYPGTPYGYTF. In nucleotides, the CDR3 is TGTGCCAGCAGTTACCCCGGGACGCCTTATGGCTACACCTTC. The chain employs TRBV6-5 and TRBJ1-2; D perhaps matches TRBD1 (5 bases). CDR3 length equals 14 residues. Between the trimmed V and J ends, which lost 2 bases and 5 bases, there was a span of 12 bases. CDR1 and CDR2 (germline): MNHEY, SVGAGI.

The sample holds many counts of this clonotype. The V call is TRBV15, the J call TRBJ2-7; D is possibly TRBD2 (6 bases). The germline gives CDR1 LNHNV, CDR2 YYDKDF (reference sequence). Trimming pared 0 bases from V and 8 bases from J, leaving 20 bases between. There are 16 residues in the CDR3. As DNA, the CDR3 is TGTGCCACCAGCAGAGATGCGACTAGAGCGTCACCTCAGCAGTACTTC. Protein sequence: CATSRDATRASPQQYF.

The CDR3 region is CSVSGRGVEQYF. In DNA form, the CDR3 reads TGCAGCGTTTCGGGACGGGGGGTCGAGCAGTACTTC. The chain is built from TRBV29-1 and TRBJ2-7; 7 bases fit TRBD2. The CDR3 consists of 12 residues. The germline gives CDR1 SQVTM, CDR2 ANQGSEA. The V and J ends lost 5 bases and 6 bases, in that order; junction bases with no gene match: 7.

This clonotype was found many times. V gene TRBV28 combines with J gene TRBJ2-7; perhaps TRBD2 as D (6 bases). The CDR3 spans 14 residues. V was clipped by 3 bases and J by 3 bases, with 12 bases between them. Per the germline V gene, CDR1 is MDHEN and CDR2 is SYDVKM. CDR3 residues: CASSFFQGGYEQYF. CDR3 sequence (DNA): TGTGCCAGCAGTTTTTTCCAGGGAGGCTACGAGCAGTACTTC.

This sequence joins TRBV7-3 and TRBJ2-3, with TRBD1 matching 7 bases. V was pared by 5 bases and J by 4 bases, with 6 bases of the junction left unmatched. CDR3 length equals 14 residues. The germline gives CDR1 SGHTA, CDR2 FQGTGA. CDR3 bases: TGTGCCAGCAGCCCGACAGGGCTCGCAGATACGCAGTATTTT. Translating it yields CASSPTGLADTQYF.

With respect to this clonotype: It differs at one base from a far larger clone, so likely a read error. The CDR3 carries no conserved terminal phenylalanine or tryptophan, so it likely arises from a read error. The rearrangement joins TRBV6-5 to TRBJ1-1; D gene uncertain. V was shortened by 2 bases and J by 0 bases, with 4 bases between the two germline ends. From germline, CDR1 is MNHEY and CDR2 SVGAGI. This CDR3 contains 13 residues. This CDR3 is CASSYRVNTEAFS. The CDR3 coding sequence is TGTGCCAGCAGTTACAGGGTGAACACTGAAGCTTTCTCT.

The V call is TRBV19, the J call TRBJ2-4, with 8 bases that match TRBD2. Per germline, CDR1 LNHDA and CDR2 SQIVND (reference sequence). The CDR3 length is 13 residues. The chain's CDR3 is CMTGQGVAGIVYF. The CDR3 DNA follows: TGTATGACGGGGCAAGGGGTAGCGGGAATAGTTTACTTC. Complete variable domain (other parts from reference TRBV19 and TRBJ2-4): DGGITQSPKYLFRKEGQNVTLSCEQNLNHDAMYWYRQDPGQGLRLIYYSQIVNDFQKGDIAEGYSVSREKKESFPLTVTSAQKNPTAFYLCMTGQGVAGIVYFGAGTRLSVL.

In this sample, this clonotype turned up a few times. The chain is built from TRBV14 and TRBJ2-1; D might be TRBD1 (6 bases). V gave up 4 bases and J gave up 1 base, with 8 bases separating them. The germline V gene encodes CDR1 SGHDN and CDR2 FVKESK. This CDR3 contains 14 residues. The CDR3 nucleotides read TGTGCCAGCAGCCCGGACAGTTCCTACAATGAGCAGTTCTTC. Translating it yields CASSPDSSYNEQFF. The full variable domain, rest sourced from reference TRBV14 and TRBJ2-1, is EAGVTQFPSHSVIEKGQTVTLRCDPISGHDNLYWYRRVMGKEIKFLLHFVKESKQDESGMPNNRFLAERTGGTYSTLKVQPAELEDSGVYFCASSPDSSYNEQFFGPGTRLTVL.

Ten or more counts support this clonotype. This sequence joins TRBV28 and TRBJ2-7; TRBD2 matches 12 bases. Losses at the gene ends were 7 bases for V and 7 bases for J; bases not matched to a gene: 2. CDR3 length equals 12 residues. Germline V gene data show CDR1 as MDHEN and CDR2 as SYDVKM. In DNA, the CDR3 is TGTGCCAGCAATACTAGCGGGAGGGAGCAGTACTTC. Translated, it gives CASNTSGREQYF.

The chain has TRBV12-3 or TRBV12-4 and TRBJ1-2; TRBD1 is a possible D gene (5 bases). The CDR3 runs 13 residues. V lost 6 bases to trimming and J lost 1 base, with 9 bases between them. DNA of the CDR3: TGTGCCAGCAGCCTGACAGTTAACTATGGCTACACCTTC. Residues: CASSLTVNYGYTF.